The 19 T cell receptor beta chains below all came from one sample that was sequenced in a study of Ad26.COV2.S vaccination and SARS-CoV-2 variants. Treatment described: over 15 received Ad26.COV2.S at low or high dose, single or two shots; roughly 5 received placebo; per-sample allocation not given. Repertoires come from day 63 after the first vaccine or placebo injection. Only in-frame clones appear in the TCRdb table, and some are missing; sequencing was by immunoSEQ multiplex PCR. The sample carries 430,000 or so clones, 89% recorded once. Here the sequenced sample was peripheral blood, taken in a trial of Ad26.COV2.S vaccine versus placebo. The receptors derive from a person between 18 and 65 years old who received the Ad26.COV2.S COVID-19 vaccine or a placebo.

Note on this clone: Distinct nucleotide sequences in the sample also encode this CDR3. The chain carries TRBV5-1 and TRBJ2-3; 9 nucleotides agree with TRBD1. The germline V gene encodes CDR1 SGHRS and CDR2 YFSETQ. Losses at the gene ends were 5 bases for V and 1 base for J; bases not matched to a gene: 2. This CDR3 region has 14 residues. CDR3 nucleotides: TGCGCCAGCAGTAGGGACAGGGGCACAGATACGCAGTATTTT. Translation gives CASSRDRGTDTQYF.

The sample holds one count of this clone. The CDR3: CASSIDQDWAVPSNQPQHF. The CDR3 DNA follows: TGTGCCAGTAGTATAGATCAGGATTGGGCAGTTCCTAGCAATCAGCCCCAGCATTTT. J is TRBJ1-5 and V is TRBV19; no reliable D call. V was cut by 0 bases and J by 0 bases, with 18 bases left in between. Looked up from germline, CDR1 is LNHDA and CDR2 is SQIVND (reference sequence). The CDR3 covers 19 residues.

The chain is built from TRBV5-1 and TRBJ2-5; D uncertain. This CDR3 contains 13 residues. CDR1 and CDR2 (germline): SGHRS, YFSETQ. V lost 0 bases, J lost 2 bases, and 5 bases lay in between. The CDR3 DNA is TGCGCCAGCAGCTTGGGGCGACAAGAGACCCAGTACTTC. Encoded protein: CASSLGRQETQYF.

V and J are TRBV5-1 and TRBJ2-1; 7 bases fit TRBD2. Germline trimming cut 0 bases from V and 9 bases from J; bases unmatched to any gene: 9. Germline V gene lookup returns CDR1 SGHRS and CDR2 YFSETQ. This CDR3 comprises 15 residues. DNA for the CDR3: TGCGCCAGCAGCTTGGGGGCTGCTAGCGGCCGTGAGCAGTTCTTC. Translating gives CASSLGAASGREQFF.

The chain combines TRBV5-8 with TRBJ1-6; TRBD1 matches 7 bases. The germline V gene has CDR1 SGHTS and CDR2 YDEGEE. The ends lost 4 bases at V and 7 bases at J; junction bases unmatched: 8. The CDR3 totals 15 residues. This CDR3 is CASSMPGGRNSPLHF. The CDR3 DNA follows: TGTGCCAGCAGCATGCCAGGGGGAAGGAATTCACCCCTCCACTTT. The full variable domain, completed using reference TRBV5-8 and TRBJ1-6, is EAGVTQSPTHLIKTRGQQATLRCSPISGHTSVYWYQQALGLGLQFLLWYDEGEERNRGNFPPRFSGRQFPNYSSELNVNALELEDSALYLCASSMPGGRNSPLHFGNGTRLTVT.

This chain uses TRBV28 with TRBJ2-3, with D unresolved. Trimming took 7 bases from V and 1 from J, leaving 9 bases between them. Per the germline V gene, CDR1 is MDHEN and CDR2 is SYDVKM. This CDR3 is 13 amino acids long. The CDR3 bases are TGTGCCAGCACCCCTGGACGCACAGATACGCAGTATTTT. Protein product: CASTPGRTDTQYF.

The rearrangement joins TRBV19 to TRBJ1-2; maybe TRBD1 (5 bases). The CDR3 is 15 residues long. Trimming cost V 5 bases and J 1 base, with 14 bases left between them. The germline V gene has CDR1 LNHDA and CDR2 SQIVND (reference sequence). The CDR3 coding sequence is TGTGCCAGTAGTCGTTGGGACGGAGTTAACTATGGCTACACCTTC. Translating it yields CASSRWDGVNYGYTF.

This clone occurred once. The rearrangement joins TRBV2 to TRBJ1-4; 8 bases are shared with TRBD1. The V gene's germline CDR1 is SNHLY and CDR2 FYNNEI. This CDR3 region has 14 residues. J lost 8 bases, V lost 8 bases, and 10 bases had no gene match. For the CDR3, the DNA is TGTGCCAGCGGAACCGGGACAGGAGGCGAAAAACTGTTTTTT. Its protein product is CASGTGTGGEKLFF.

A single count supports this clone. This chain uses TRBV7-2 with TRBJ2-7; no firm D call. Germline CDR1 reads SGHTA; CDR2 reads FQGNSA. V lost 3 bases to trimming and J lost 4 bases, with 7 bases between them. The CDR3 is made up of 12 amino acids. The CDR3 here is CASSLQRYEQYF. As DNA, the CDR3 is TGTGCCAGCAGCTTGCAGAGGTACGAGCAGTACTTC.

V gene TRBV5-5 combines with J gene TRBJ1-6; D gene ambiguous. Trimming left V 0 bases short and J 2 bases short, with 15 bases between. In germline, CDR1 is SGHKS, CDR2 YYEKEE (reference sequence). The CDR3 loop spans 18 amino acids. The CDR3 region is CASSLGGARRTYNSPLHF. The CDR3 DNA reads as TGTGCCAGCAGCTTGGGTGGAGCCCGGAGGACCTATAATTCACCCCTCCACTTT.

V usage is TRBV2 and J usage is TRBJ1-1; D perhaps matches TRBD1 (5 bases). The V end lost 10 bases, the J end lost 4 bases, and 16 bases lay between the germline ends. There are 13 residues in the CDR3. Germline V gene sequence: CDR1 SNHLY, CDR2 FYNNEI. In DNA form, the CDR3 reads TGTGCCATACCCGGGACCCAGGGCACTGAAGCTTTCTTT. Translated: CAIPGTQGTEAFF.

Written as DNA, the CDR3 is TGCGCCAGCAGACCCCGGAAGAGTACTACTGGAAACACCATATATTTT. This codes for CASRPRKSTTGNTIYF. The genes are TRBV4-1 and TRBJ1-3; D gene uncertain. Trimming stripped 6 bases from V and 2 bases from J, with 17 bases between. This CDR3 has 16 amino acids. Germline lookup yields CDR1 MGHRA and CDR2 YSYEKL.

J is TRBJ2-4 and V is TRBV7-2; unclear D gene. Germline loops: CDR1 SGHTA, CDR2 FQGNSA. V shed 2 bases and J shed 0 bases, with 14 bases lying between them. This CDR3 is built from 17 residues. CDR3 nucleotides: TGTGCCAGCAGCTTATACTCATCTGGGGTAGCCAAAAACATTCAGTACTTC. Translating it yields CASSLYSSGVAKNIQYF.

The chain has TRBV6-1 and TRBJ1-2; 7 nucleotides agree with TRBD1. Germline V gene lookup returns CDR1 MNHNS and CDR2 SASEGT. This CDR3 is built from 14 residues. V was clipped by 2 bases and J by 3 bases; unmatched bases: 3. DNA of the CDR3: TGTGCCAGCAGTGAAATTGGACAGGACTATGGCTACACCTTC. Protein sequence: CASSEIGQDYGYTF.

The V gene is TRBV5-6, the J gene TRBJ2-7; D ambiguous. In germline, CDR1 is SGHDT, CDR2 YYEEEE. V lost 4 bases, J lost 1 base, and 9 bases lay in between. The length of the CDR3 is 13 residues. CDR3 sequence: CASSPSLSYEQYV. The CDR3 region has the DNA TGTGCCAGCAGCCCGTCCCTTTCCTACGAGCAGTACGTC.

The chain recombines TRBV7-2 with TRBJ2-5; TRBD2 aligns across 8 bases. The CDR3 is 16 residues long. The J segment lost 1 base and the V segment lost 5 bases, leaving 9 bases of the junction unmatched. Germline V lookup: CDR1 SGHTA, CDR2 FQGNSA. CDR3 sequence reads: CASSRRSGTFQETQYF. CDR3 in DNA: TGTGCCAGCAGCCGCCGTAGCGGGACGTTCCAAGAGACCCAGTACTTC.

V gene TRBV5-1 combines with J gene TRBJ2-1, with D hard to call. Trimming took 10 bases from V and 14 from J, leaving 10 bases between them. CDR1 is SGHRS and CDR2 is YFSETQ in the germline V gene. This CDR3 comprises 8 residues. The CDR3 loop reads CAVPPEFF. The CDR3 DNA reads TGCGCCGTCCCCCCAGAGTTCTTC.

The chain combines TRBV20-1 with TRBJ2-1; D is perhaps TRBD2 (6 bases). The CDR3 runs to 17 residues. The ends were cut back, 3 bases at V and 1 base at J, with 19 bases in the middle. The germline CDR1 and CDR2 sequences are DFQATT and SNEGSKA (reference sequence). This CDR3 is CSASSDMTGASYNEQFF. CDR3 nucleotides: TGCAGTGCTAGTAGCGATATGACGGGAGCATCCTACAATGAGCAGTTCTTC.

The chain carries TRBV28 and TRBJ2-2; 7 bases agree with TRBD1. This CDR3 has 14 residues. V dropped 2 bases and J dropped 5; count of bases not matched to a gene: 2. Germline CDR1 reads MDHEN; CDR2 reads SYDVKM. Here the CDR3 reads CASSLRGLTGELFF. The CDR3 DNA follows: TGTGCCAGCAGTTTAAGGGGGCTAACCGGGGAGCTGTTTTTT.